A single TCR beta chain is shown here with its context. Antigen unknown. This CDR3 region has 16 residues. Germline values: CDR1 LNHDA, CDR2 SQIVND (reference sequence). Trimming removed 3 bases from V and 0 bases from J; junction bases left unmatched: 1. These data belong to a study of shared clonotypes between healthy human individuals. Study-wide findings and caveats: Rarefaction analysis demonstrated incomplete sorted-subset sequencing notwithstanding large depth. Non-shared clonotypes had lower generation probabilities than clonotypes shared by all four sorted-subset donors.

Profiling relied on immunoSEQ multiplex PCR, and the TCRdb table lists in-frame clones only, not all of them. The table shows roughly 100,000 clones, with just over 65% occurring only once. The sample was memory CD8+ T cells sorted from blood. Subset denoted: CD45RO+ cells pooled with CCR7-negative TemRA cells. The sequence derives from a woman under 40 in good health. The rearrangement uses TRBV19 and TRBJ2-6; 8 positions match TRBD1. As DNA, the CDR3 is TGTGCCAGTAGTATGACAGGGGCCTCTGGGGCCAACGTCCTGACTTTC. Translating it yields CASSMTGASGANVLTF.